Below, 28 T cell receptor beta chains from the same sample are listed, as sequenced in a study of blood T cell repertoires in COVID-19. Sequencing was performed with immunoSEQ multiplex PCR; in TCRdb, only in-frame clones are kept and a portion is missing. The table includes hundreds of thousands of clones, about 85% detected once. Specimen: PBMCs or T cells enriched from blood (not recorded which). The receptors were gathered from a woman aged 45-65 years who had recovered from COVID-19.

This clone was recorded a few times. This chain links TRBV9 with TRBJ1-1, with TRBD1 matching 10 bases. The CDR3 spans 15 residues. Germline V gene data show CDR1 as SGDLS and CDR2 as YYNGEE. J was trimmed by 6 bases and V by 4 bases; bases with no gene match: 9. This CDR3 reads CASSPVTGGRAEAFF. Written as DNA, the CDR3 is TGTGCCAGCAGCCCAGTGACAGGGGGCAGGGCTGAAGCTTTCTTT.

The V call is TRBV29-1, the J call TRBJ1-2, with 9 bases identical to TRBD1. Germline CDR1 and CDR2: SQVTM and ANQGSEA. V gave up 4 bases and J gave up 9 bases; unmatched junction bases: 6. The CDR3 runs 12 residues. This chain's CDR3 is CSVGGQGRSYTF. CDR3 DNA: TGCAGCGTTGGGGGACAGGGAAGGAGCTACACCTTC.

J is TRBJ1-2 and V is TRBV6-2 or TRBV6-3, with TRBD1 as a possible D gene (6 bases). CDR1 and CDR2 (germline): MNHEY, SVGEGT. Between the trimmed V and J ends, which lost 5 bases and 2 bases, there was a span of 9 bases. This CDR3 contains 13 residues. CDR3 sequence (DNA): TGTGCCAGCAGTCCACAGGGCAACTATGGCTACACCTTC. It specifies CASSPQGNYGYTF.

The chain employs TRBV5-1 and TRBJ2-5; 8 bases are shared with TRBD2. The germline V gene has CDR1 SGHRS and CDR2 YFSETQ. The V gene end was trimmed by 3 bases and the J gene end by 2 bases; junction bases not matched to a gene: 6. CDR3 length: 15 residues. As DNA, the CDR3 is TGCGCCAGCAGCTGGACCTTAGCGGGACAAGAGACCCAGTACTTC. This codes for CASSWTLAGQETQYF. The full variable domain, with the rest looked up from reference TRBV5-1 and TRBJ2-5, is KAGVTQTPRYLIKTRGQQVTLSCSPISGHRSVSWYQQTPGQGLQFLFEYFSETQRNKGNFPGRFSGRQFSNSRSEMNVSTLELGDSALYLCASSWTLAGQETQYFGPGTRLLVL.

This clone was detected once. The chain employs TRBV27 and TRBJ1-6; D call uncertain. This CDR3 is built from 14 residues. The germline gives CDR1 MNHEY, CDR2 SMNVEV (reference sequence). V was shortened by 6 bases and J by 9 bases, with 15 bases between the two germline ends. Here the CDR3 reads CASSLTTAGSPLHF. The DNA for the CDR3 is TGTGCCAGCAGCCTCACGACTGCCGGTTCACCCCTCCACTTT.

V and J are TRBV7-9 and TRBJ2-1; D is possibly TRBD2 (5 bases). Germline V lookup: CDR1 SEHNR, CDR2 FQNEAQ (reference sequence). The CDR3 spans 12 residues. Trimming removed 5 bases from V and 12 bases from J, with 14 bases in between. The CDR3 coding sequence is TGTGCCAGCAGCCCCCCGGGGATGGCGCAGTTCTTC. Translated, it gives CASSPPGMAQFF.

The rearrangement uses TRBV28 and TRBJ1-1; D is ambiguous. The V and J ends lost 6 bases and 1 base respectively, with 9 bases between them. CDR1 MDHEN and CDR2 SYDVKM come from the germline V gene. There are 13 residues in the CDR3. The CDR3 bases are TGTGCCAGCAGCCAACCGAGGAACACTGAAGCTTTCTTT. Translation gives CASSQPRNTEAFF.

The chain uses TRBV25-1 and TRBJ1-2; D possibly corresponds to TRBD1 (6 bases). Trimming left V 2 bases short and J 4 bases short, with 20 bases between. Germline CDR1 is MGHDK and CDR2 is SYGVNS. This CDR3 is built from 17 residues. The CDR3 nucleotides read TGTGCCAGCAGTGAACGAGTGACAGGTTCCGGATCCTATGGCTACACCTTC. Translated: CASSERVTGSGSYGYTF.

The rearrangement links TRBV18 to TRBJ2-2, with 8 bases fitting TRBD1. CDR3 length equals 16 residues. Losses at the gene ends were 3 bases for V and 5 bases for J; bases not matched to a gene: 8. Germline assignment: CDR1 KGHSH and CDR2 LQKENI. For the CDR3, the DNA is TGTGCCAGCTCACCCCTCGACAGGGGCGTGACCGGGGAGCTGTTTTTT. This codes for CASSPLDRGVTGELFF.

This clone turned up a few times. Other DNA variants within this sample encode the same CDR3. The chain carries TRBV3-1 (or the pseudogene TRBV3-2) and TRBJ2-7; D is uncertain. V lost 1 base to trimming and J lost 2 bases, with 3 bases between them. The CDR3 totals 12 residues. Per germline, CDR1 LGHDT and CDR2 YNNKEL (reference sequence). The CDR3 DNA is TGTGCCAGCAGCCAAGTTACCTACGAGCAGTACTTC. Translating gives CASSQVTYEQYF.

This clone was counted between two and nine times. An end of the junction differs from the germline gene, which may be a read error. The chain carries TRBV7-2 and TRBJ2-7, with TRBD1 matching 9 bases. The CDR3 contains 15 residues. The germline V gene encodes CDR1 SGHTA and CDR2 FQGNSA. CDR3 nucleotides: TGTGCCAGCAGCGTAGCCGGGACAGGGACCTACGAGCAGTACTTC. Translating it yields CASSVAGTGTYEQYF.

The chain combines TRBV27 with TRBJ1-1; 9 positions agree with TRBD1. Germline V gives CDR1 MNHEY, CDR2 SMNVEV (reference sequence). V was pared by 5 bases and J by 2 bases, with 3 bases of the junction left unmatched. The CDR3 runs to 14 residues. CDR3 nucleotide sequence: TGTGCCAGCAGTGAGGGACAGGGAAACACTGAAGCTTTCTTT. Amino acids: CASSEGQGNTEAFF.

CDR3 nucleotides: TGTGCCAGCAGAAGGGATGGGGGGGGTACGCAGTATTTT. Encoded protein: CASRRDGGGTQYF. This chain links TRBV6-5 with TRBJ2-3, with 7 bases aligning to TRBD2. The germline CDR1 and CDR2 sequences are MNHEY and SVGAGI. The ends lost 6 bases at V and 8 bases at J; junction bases unmatched: 8. The length of the CDR3 is 13 residues.

The rearrangement links TRBV28 to TRBJ1-2; 11 bases fit TRBD1. CDR1 is MDHEN and CDR2 is SYDVKM in the germline V gene. The CDR3 covers 14 residues. The ends lost 6 bases at V and 4 bases at J; junction bases unmatched: 4. CDR3 region: CASRSGTGGYGYTF. The CDR3, as DNA: TGTGCCAGCAGATCCGGGACAGGGGGCTATGGCTACACCTTC.

The chain combines TRBV7-3 with TRBJ2-1, with 7 nucleotides matching TRBD2. Germline CDR1 and CDR2: SGHTA and FQGTGA. With V trimmed by 1 base and J by 8 bases, 8 bases remained unmatched. This CDR3 spans 15 amino acids. As DNA, the CDR3 is TGTGCCAGCAGCTTAATGGGACTATCCCCTCATGAGCAGTTCTTC. Residues: CASSLMGLSPHEQFF.

This chain uses TRBV7-2 with TRBJ1-2; D remains ambiguous. V dropped 0 bases and J dropped 3 bases, with 11 bases sitting between them. Germline CDR1 reads SGHTA; CDR2 reads FQGNSA. The length of the CDR3 is 15 residues. CDR3 nucleotides: TGTGCCAGCAGCTTAGCTCGGGAGGCTCACTATGGCTACACCTTC. Its translation: CASSLAREAHYGYTF.

The J gene is TRBJ2-1, the V gene TRBV19; D gene unclear. Trimming removed 3 bases from V and 6 bases from J, with 12 bases in between. This CDR3 region has 14 residues. Germline CDR1 is LNHDA and CDR2 is SQIVND (reference sequence). Here the CDR3 reads CASSMGRPGNEQFF. The CDR3 region has the DNA TGTGCCAGTAGTATGGGTCGGCCAGGCAATGAGCAGTTCTTC. Full variable domain (missing parts from reference TRBV19 and TRBJ2-1): DGGITQSPKYLFRKEGQNVTLSCEQNLNHDAMYWYRQDPGQGLRLIYYSQIVNDFQKGDIAEGYSVSREKKESFPLTVTSAQKNPTAFYLCASSMGRPGNEQFFGPGTRLTVL.

The chain uses TRBV27 and TRBJ1-2, with 8 nucleotides matching TRBD1. Trimming cost V 2 bases and J 4 bases; bases outside gene matches: 12. There are 17 residues in the CDR3. Germline V CDR1 and CDR2: MNHEY, SMNVEV (reference sequence). This CDR3 is CASSLVGHRTGLYGYTF. The CDR3 DNA sequence: TGTGCCAGCAGTTTAGTTGGCCACCGGACAGGGCTCTATGGCTACACCTTC.

The chain has TRBV7-2 and TRBJ1-2; 11 bases fit TRBD1. The J segment lost 8 bases and the V segment lost 6 bases, leaving 8 bases of the junction unmatched. The germline CDR1 and CDR2 sequences are SGHTA and FQGNSA. The CDR3 is 14 residues long. The CDR3 nucleotides read TGTGCCAGCAGAGGGACAGGGGGGATCAGCGGCTACACCTTC. This codes for CASRGTGGISGYTF.

This clone was counted once. Other DNA sequences within the sample encode an identical CDR3. The V gene is TRBV7-3, the J gene TRBJ1-1; D remains unclear. V gave up 1 base and J gave up 1 base, with 7 bases separating them. From germline, CDR1 is SGHTA and CDR2 FQGTGA. The CDR3 extends over 14 amino acids. Here the CDR3 DNA reads TGTGCCAGCAGCTTAATGGGGAGGAACACTGAAGCTTTCTTT. This gives the protein CASSLMGRNTEAFF. Complete variable domain (other parts from reference TRBV7-3 and TRBJ1-1): GAGVSQTPSNKVTEKGKYVELRCDPISGHTALYWYRQSLGQGPEFLIYFQGTGAADDSGLPNDRFFAVRPEGSVSTLKIQRTERGDSAVYLCASSLMGRNTEAFFGQGTRLTVV.

V usage is TRBV27 and J usage is TRBJ1-6, with no clear D. There are 14 residues in the CDR3. Trimming stripped 8 bases from V and 10 bases from J, with 18 bases between. CDR1 is MNHEY, CDR2 SMNVEV, per germline (reference sequence). The CDR3 region is CASQSQNRGSPLHF. In DNA form, the CDR3 reads TGTGCCAGCCAGAGTCAGAACAGAGGGTCACCCCTCCACTTT.

This chain joins TRBV14 and TRBJ2-7, with TRBD2 matching 8 bases. The CDR3 length is 15 residues. J was trimmed by 2 bases and V by 4 bases; bases with no gene match: 7. The V gene's germline CDR1 is SGHDN and CDR2 FVKESK. The chain's CDR3 is CASSLLLADTYEQYF. The CDR3 coding sequence is TGTGCCAGCAGCCTCTTACTAGCGGACACCTACGAGCAGTACTTC.

The chain links TRBV7-9 to TRBJ2-3, with 8 positions matching TRBD2. Germline V gene lookup returns CDR1 SEHNR and CDR2 FQNEAQ (reference sequence). The trim removed 4 bases at V and 1 base at J, leaving 4 bases unmatched. This CDR3 has 15 residues. The CDR3 region is CASSSPTSGTDTQYF. The CDR3 region has the DNA TGTGCCAGCAGCTCCCCGACTAGCGGCACAGATACGCAGTATTTT. Full variable domain (remainder filled in from reference TRBV7-9 and TRBJ2-3): DTGVSQNPRHKITKRGQNVTFRCDPISEHNRLYWYRQTLGQGPEFLTYFQNEAQLEKSRLLSDRFSAERPKGSFSTLEIQRTEQGDSAMYLCASSSPTSGTDTQYFGPGTRLTVL.

The CDR3 sequence is CASSHGLAGGQETQYF. The CDR3 DNA reads as TGTGCCAGCAGTCATGGACTAGCGGGAGGGCAAGAGACCCAGTACTTC. The chain links TRBV27 to TRBJ2-5, with 15 bases fitting TRBD2. V shed 5 bases, J shed 2 bases, and the junction held 3 bases outside the gene matches. Germline CDR1 MNHEY, CDR2 SMNVEV (reference sequence). This CDR3 contains 16 residues.

V gene TRBV7-2 combines with J gene TRBJ1-1; TRBD1 matches 7 bases. CDR1 and CDR2 (germline): SGHTA, FQGNSA. This CDR3 has 15 amino acids. V was pared by 3 bases and J by 4 bases, with 8 bases of the junction left unmatched. In nucleotides, the CDR3 is TGTGCCAGCAGCTTTACACAGGGGATCGGCACTGAAGCTTTCTTT. It yields the protein CASSFTQGIGTEAFF.

V is TRBV20-1 and J is TRBJ2-2; TRBD1 matches 8 bases. In germline, CDR1 is DFQATT, CDR2 SNEGSKA (reference sequence). V dropped 3 bases and J dropped 5; count of bases not matched to a gene: 8. The CDR3 is made up of 15 amino acids. This chain's CDR3 is CSASWTGRDTGELFF. DNA for the CDR3: TGCAGTGCTAGTTGGACAGGGCGGGATACCGGGGAGCTGTTTTTT.

The chain has TRBV3-1 (or the pseudogene TRBV3-2) and TRBJ1-3, with 12 bases identical to TRBD1. This CDR3 contains 20 residues. Looked up from germline, CDR1 is LGHDT and CDR2 is YNNKEL (reference sequence). J gave up 0 bases and V 0 bases, and 9 bases lay outside the gene matches. In DNA form, the CDR3 reads TGTGCCAGCAGCCAAGAAGTGGGACAGGGGGCTCTGAGCTCTGGAAACACCATATATTTT. Its translation is CASSQEVGQGALSSGNTIYF.

The rearrangement uses TRBV19 and TRBJ1-5; possibly TRBD1 for D (5 bases). The CDR3 runs 15 residues. The germline V gene has CDR1 LNHDA and CDR2 SQIVND (reference sequence). The V end lost 7 bases, the J end lost 0 bases, and 13 bases lay between the germline ends. CDR3 region: CASNTGLLSNQPQHF. DNA for the CDR3: TGTGCCAGTAACACGGGACTCCTTAGCAATCAGCCCCAGCATTTT. The complete variable domain, with remaining parts taken from reference TRBV19 and TRBJ1-5, reads DGGITQSPKYLFRKEGQNVTLSCEQNLNHDAMYWYRQDPGQGLRLIYYSQIVNDFQKGDIAEGYSVSREKKESFPLTVTSAQKNPTAFYLCASNTGLLSNQPQHFGDGTRLSIL.